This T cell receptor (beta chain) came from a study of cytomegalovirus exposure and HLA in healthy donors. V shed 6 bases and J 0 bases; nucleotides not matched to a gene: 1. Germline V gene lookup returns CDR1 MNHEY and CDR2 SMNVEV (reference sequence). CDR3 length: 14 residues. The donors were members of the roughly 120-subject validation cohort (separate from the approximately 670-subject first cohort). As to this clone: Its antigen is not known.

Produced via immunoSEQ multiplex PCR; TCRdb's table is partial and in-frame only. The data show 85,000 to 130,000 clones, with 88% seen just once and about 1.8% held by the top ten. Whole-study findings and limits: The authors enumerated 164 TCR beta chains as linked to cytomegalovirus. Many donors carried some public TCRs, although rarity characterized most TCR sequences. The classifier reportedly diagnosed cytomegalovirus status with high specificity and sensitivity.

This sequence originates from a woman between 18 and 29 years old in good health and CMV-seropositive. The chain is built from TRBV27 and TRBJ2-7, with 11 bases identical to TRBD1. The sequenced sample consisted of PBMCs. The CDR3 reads CASRGTGGSYEQYF. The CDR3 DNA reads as TGTGCCAGCAGGGGGACAGGGGGCTCCTACGAGCAGTACTTC.